This entry lists 2 T cell receptor beta chains sequenced from one sample in a study of blood T cells in healthy people across ages. Primers used in a second PCR of roughly 6 to 11 cycles were a sample-barcoded 5' primer and a J-beta primer mix. MiXCR, run by TCRdb on the 5' RACE reads, gives a single entry per CDR3 protein. The sample shows 1.5 million to 2 million distinct CDR3 sequences, around 35% of them seen only once. Source material: blood. These receptors all stem from a woman in her thirties in good health.

The rearrangement joins TRBV20-1 to TRBJ1-2; unclear D gene. Per germline, CDR1 DFQATT and CDR2 SNEGSKA (reference sequence). V gave up 4 bases and J gave up 0 bases, with 12 bases separating them. The CDR3 is made up of 14 amino acids. In DNA form, the CDR3 reads TGCAGTGCTATCCTCGCCGGATCTAACTATGGCTACACCTTC. This sequence encodes CSAILAGSNYGYTF.

V and J are TRBV5-1 and TRBJ1-1; 7 bases match TRBD1. Losses at the gene ends were 2 bases for V and 4 bases for J; bases not matched to a gene: 8. The CDR3 extends over 15 amino acids. The germline CDR1 and CDR2 sequences are SGHRS and YFSETQ. CDR3 loop: CASSFTIWTGTEAFF. CDR3 coding DNA: TGCGCCAGCAGCTTTACCATATGGACAGGCACTGAAGCTTTCTTT.